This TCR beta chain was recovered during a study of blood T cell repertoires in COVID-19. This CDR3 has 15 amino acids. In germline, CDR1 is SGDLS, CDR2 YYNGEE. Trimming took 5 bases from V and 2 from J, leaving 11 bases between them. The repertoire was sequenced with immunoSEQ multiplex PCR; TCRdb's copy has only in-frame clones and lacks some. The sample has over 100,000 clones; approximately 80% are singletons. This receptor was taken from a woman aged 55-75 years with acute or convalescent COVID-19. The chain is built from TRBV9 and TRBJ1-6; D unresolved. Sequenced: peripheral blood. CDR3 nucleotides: TGTGCCAGCAGTCCAGGAGGGACCTATAATTCACCCCTCCACTTT. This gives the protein CASSPGGTYNSPLHF.